This TCR beta chain was captured by sequencing in a study of blood T cell repertoires in COVID-19. Clones were sequenced by immunoSEQ multiplex PCR, and TCRdb holds only the in-frame ones, with some missing. The sample shows 60,000 or so clones, 60% to 85% of them seen only once. This clone has only one observation. The clonotype was recovered from a man between 60 and 75 years old with acute or convalescent COVID-19. The sample consisted of peripheral blood.

CDR3 sequence reads: CASILDRGYNSPLHF. In DNA, the CDR3 is TGTGCCAGCATCTTGGACAGGGGGTATAATTCACCCCTCCACTTT. The chain couples TRBV2 to TRBJ1-6; 10 positions agree with TRBD1. Germline CDR1 and CDR2: SNHLY and FYNNEI. V lost 7 bases and J lost 4; bases outside the gene matches: 4. This CDR3 region has 15 residues.